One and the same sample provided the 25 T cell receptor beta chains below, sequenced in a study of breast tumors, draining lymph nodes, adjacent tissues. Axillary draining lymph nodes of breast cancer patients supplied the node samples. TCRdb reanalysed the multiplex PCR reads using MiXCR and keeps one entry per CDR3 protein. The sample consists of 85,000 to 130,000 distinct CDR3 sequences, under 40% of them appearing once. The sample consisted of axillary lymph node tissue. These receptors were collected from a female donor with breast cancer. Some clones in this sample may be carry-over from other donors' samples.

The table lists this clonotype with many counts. CDR3 nucleotide sequence: TGTGCCAGCAGCACCCCTTCGGGGGGACTGTTTTTT. Protein product: CASSTPSGGLFF. This chain connects TRBV6-6 to TRBJ1-4, with D possibly matching TRBD1 (5 bases). The CDR3 is 12 residues long. Germline V gene lookup returns CDR1 MNHNY and CDR2 SVGAGI (reference sequence). V shed 6 bases and J shed 13 bases, with 15 bases lying between them.

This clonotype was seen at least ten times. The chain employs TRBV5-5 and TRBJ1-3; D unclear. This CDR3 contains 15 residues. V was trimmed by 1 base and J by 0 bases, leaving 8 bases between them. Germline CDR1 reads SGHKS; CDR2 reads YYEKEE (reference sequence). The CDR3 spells CASSLSWDSGNTIYF. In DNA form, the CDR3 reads TGTGCCAGCAGCTTGTCGTGGGACTCTGGAAACACCATATATTTT.

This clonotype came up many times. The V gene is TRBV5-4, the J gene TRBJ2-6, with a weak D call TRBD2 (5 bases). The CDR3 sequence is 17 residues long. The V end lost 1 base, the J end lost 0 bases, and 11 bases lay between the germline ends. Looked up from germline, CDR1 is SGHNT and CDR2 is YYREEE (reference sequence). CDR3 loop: CASSLRRRSSGANVLTF. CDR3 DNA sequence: TGTGCCAGCAGCTTGAGGCGGAGGAGCTCTGGGGCCAACGTCCTGACTTTC.

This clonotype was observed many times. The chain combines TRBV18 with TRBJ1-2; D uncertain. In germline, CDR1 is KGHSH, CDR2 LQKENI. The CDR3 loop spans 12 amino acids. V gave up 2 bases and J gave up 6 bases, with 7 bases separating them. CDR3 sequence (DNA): TGTGCCAGCTCACCAGAGGGAGATGGCTACACCTTC. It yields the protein CASSPEGDGYTF.

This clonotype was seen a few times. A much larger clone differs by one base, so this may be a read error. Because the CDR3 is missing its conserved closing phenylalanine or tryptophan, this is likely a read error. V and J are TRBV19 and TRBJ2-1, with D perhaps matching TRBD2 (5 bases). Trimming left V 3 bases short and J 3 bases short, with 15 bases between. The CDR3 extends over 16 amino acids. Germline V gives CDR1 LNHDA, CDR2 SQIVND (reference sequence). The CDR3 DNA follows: TGTGCCAGTAGTATCGGGGTCTCCACCCTCTACAATGAGCAGTTCTCC. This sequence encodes CASSIGVSTLYNEQFS.

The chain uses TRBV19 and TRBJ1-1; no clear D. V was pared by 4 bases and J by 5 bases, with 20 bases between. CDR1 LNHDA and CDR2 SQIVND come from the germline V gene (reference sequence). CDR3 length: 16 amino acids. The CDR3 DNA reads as TGTGCCAGTAGTACCCTCCTTGAGGGAGATGAGACTGAAGCTTTCTTT. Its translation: CASSTLLEGDETEAFF.

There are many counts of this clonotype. The CDR3 loop is CASSYVRGEQFF. CDR3 coding DNA: TGTGCCAGCAGTTACGTCCGGGGGGAGCAGTTCTTC. The V call is TRBV6-5, the J call TRBJ2-1; D might be TRBD2 (6 bases). Germline loops: CDR1 MNHEY, CDR2 SVGAGI. The V and J ends lost 2 bases and 10 bases respectively, with 9 bases between them. The CDR3 runs to 12 residues.

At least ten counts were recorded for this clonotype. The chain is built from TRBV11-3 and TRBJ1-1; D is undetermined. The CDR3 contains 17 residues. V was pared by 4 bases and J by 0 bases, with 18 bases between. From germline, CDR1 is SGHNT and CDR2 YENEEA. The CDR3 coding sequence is TGTGCCAGCAGCTCCCCACTGTGCGCCCCTTTGAACACTGAAGCTTTCTTT. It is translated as CASSSPLCAPLNTEAFF.

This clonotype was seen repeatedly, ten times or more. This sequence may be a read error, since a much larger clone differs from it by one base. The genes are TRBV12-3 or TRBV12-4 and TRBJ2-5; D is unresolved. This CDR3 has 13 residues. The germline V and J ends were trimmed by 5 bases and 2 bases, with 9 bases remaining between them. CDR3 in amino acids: CASSSDLQETQYF. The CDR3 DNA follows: TGTGCCAGCAGTAGCGACTTACAAGAGACCCAGTACTTC.

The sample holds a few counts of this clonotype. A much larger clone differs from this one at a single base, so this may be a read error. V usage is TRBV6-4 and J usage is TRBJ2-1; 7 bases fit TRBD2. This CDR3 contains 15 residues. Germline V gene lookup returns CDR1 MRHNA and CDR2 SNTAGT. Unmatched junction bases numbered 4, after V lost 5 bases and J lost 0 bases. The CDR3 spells CASSREADSYNEQFF. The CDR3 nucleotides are TGTGCCAGCAGTCGGGAGGCCGACTCCTACAATGAGCAGTTCTTC.

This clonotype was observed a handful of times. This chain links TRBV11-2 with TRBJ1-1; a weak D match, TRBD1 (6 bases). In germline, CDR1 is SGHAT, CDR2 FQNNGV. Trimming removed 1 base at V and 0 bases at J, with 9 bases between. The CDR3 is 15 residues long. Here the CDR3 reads CASSLAQGVNTEAFF. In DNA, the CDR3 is TGTGCCAGCAGCTTAGCACAGGGAGTGAACACTGAAGCTTTCTTT.

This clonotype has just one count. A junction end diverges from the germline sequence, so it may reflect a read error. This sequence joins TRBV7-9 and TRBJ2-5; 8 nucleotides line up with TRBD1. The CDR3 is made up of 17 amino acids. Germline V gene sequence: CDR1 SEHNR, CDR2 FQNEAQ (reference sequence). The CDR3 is CASSQDPQGAAEETQYF. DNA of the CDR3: TGCGCCAGCAGCCAAGATCCCCAGGGGGCGGCTGAAGAGACCCAGTACTTC.

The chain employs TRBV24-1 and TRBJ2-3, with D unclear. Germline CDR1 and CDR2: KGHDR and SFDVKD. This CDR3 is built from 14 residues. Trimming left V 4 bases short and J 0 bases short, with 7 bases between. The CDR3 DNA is TGTGCCACCAGTGACAGAGCTAGCACAGATACGCAGTATTTT. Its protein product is CATSDRASTDTQYF.

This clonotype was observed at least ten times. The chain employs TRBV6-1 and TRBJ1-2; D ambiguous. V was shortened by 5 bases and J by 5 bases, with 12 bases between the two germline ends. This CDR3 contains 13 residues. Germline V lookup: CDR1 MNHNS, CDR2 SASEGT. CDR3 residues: CASSPSPLYGYTF. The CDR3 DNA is TGTGCCAGCAGTCCCTCCCCATTATATGGCTACACCTTC.

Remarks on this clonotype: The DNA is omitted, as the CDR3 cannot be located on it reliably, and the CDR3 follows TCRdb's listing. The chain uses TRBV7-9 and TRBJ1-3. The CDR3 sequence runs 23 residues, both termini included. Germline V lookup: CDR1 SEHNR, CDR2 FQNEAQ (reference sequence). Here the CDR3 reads CASNEDGNQPQHFGDGTRLSIYF.

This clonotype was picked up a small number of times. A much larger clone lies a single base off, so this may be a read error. The CDR3 region has the DNA TGTGCCAGCTGTCACAAACAGGGGGTGGTTGAAAAACTGTTTTTT. Translating gives CASCHKQGVVEKLFF. The chain uses TRBV6-6 and TRBJ1-4; 8 nucleotides line up with TRBD1. V shed 8 bases, J shed 7 bases, and the junction held 12 bases outside the gene matches. This CDR3 region has 15 residues. The germline gives CDR1 MNHNY, CDR2 SVGAGI (reference sequence).

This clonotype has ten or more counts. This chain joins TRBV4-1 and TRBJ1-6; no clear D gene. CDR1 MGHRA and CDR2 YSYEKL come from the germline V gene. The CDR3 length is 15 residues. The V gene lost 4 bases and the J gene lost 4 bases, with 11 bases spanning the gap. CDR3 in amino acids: CASSPIGRYNSPLHF. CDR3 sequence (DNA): TGCGCCAGCAGCCCAATCGGACGGTATAATTCACCCCTCCACTTT.

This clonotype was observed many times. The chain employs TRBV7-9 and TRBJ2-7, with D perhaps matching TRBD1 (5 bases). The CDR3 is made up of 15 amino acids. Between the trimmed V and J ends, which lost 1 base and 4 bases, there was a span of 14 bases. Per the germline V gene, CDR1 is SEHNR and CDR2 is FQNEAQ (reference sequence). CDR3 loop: CASSLEWEGEYEQYF. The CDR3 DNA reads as TGTGCCAGCAGCTTAGAGTGGGAAGGGGAATACGAGCAGTACTTC.

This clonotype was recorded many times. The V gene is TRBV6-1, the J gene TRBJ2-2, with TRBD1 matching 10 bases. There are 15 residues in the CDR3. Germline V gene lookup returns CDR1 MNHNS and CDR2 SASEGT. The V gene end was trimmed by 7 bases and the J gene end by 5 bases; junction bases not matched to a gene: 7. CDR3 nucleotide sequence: TGTGCCAGCATATACGACAGGGGGCGAACCGGGGAGCTGTTTTTT. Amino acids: CASIYDRGRTGELFF.

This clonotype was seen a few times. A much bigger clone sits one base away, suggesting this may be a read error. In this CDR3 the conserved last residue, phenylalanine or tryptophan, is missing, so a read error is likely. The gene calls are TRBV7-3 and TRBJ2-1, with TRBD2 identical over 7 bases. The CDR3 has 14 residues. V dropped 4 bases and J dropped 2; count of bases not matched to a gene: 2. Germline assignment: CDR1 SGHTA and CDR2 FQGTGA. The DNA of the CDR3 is TGTGCCAGCAGCTCCGGGACTACCTACAATGAGCAGTTCCTC. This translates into CASSSGTTYNEQFL.

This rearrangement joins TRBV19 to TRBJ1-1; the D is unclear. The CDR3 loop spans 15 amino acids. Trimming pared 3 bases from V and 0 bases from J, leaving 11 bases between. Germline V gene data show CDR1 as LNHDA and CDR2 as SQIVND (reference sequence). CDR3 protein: CASSMGRHLNTEAFF. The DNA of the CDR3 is TGTGCCAGTAGTATGGGAAGGCACTTGAACACTGAAGCTTTCTTT.

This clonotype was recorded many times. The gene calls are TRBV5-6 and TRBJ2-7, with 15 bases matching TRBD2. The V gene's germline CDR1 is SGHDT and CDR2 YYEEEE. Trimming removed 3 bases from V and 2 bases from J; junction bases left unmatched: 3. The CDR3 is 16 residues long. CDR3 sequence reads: CASSSWTSGGAYEQYF. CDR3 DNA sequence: TGTGCCAGCAGCTCCTGGACTAGCGGGGGGGCCTACGAGCAGTACTTC.

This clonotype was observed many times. CDR3 amino acids: CASTPDLDRGLGETQYF. The CDR3 DNA reads TGTGCCAGCACTCCTGACTTGGACAGGGGGCTAGGAGAGACCCAGTACTTC. V and J are TRBV6-2 or TRBV6-3 and TRBJ2-5; 11 bases match TRBD1. V dropped 7 bases and J dropped 4; count of bases not matched to a gene: 14. The length of the CDR3 is 17 residues. Germline V CDR1 and CDR2: MNHEY, SVGEGT.

The CDR3 DNA follows: TGCAGTGCTGGAAATTTTGAGCAGTTCTTC. Translation gives CSAGNFEQFF. V and J are TRBV20-1 and TRBJ2-1, with unresolved D. Germline V gene data show CDR1 as DFQATT and CDR2 as SNEGSKA (reference sequence). The CDR3 loop spans 10 amino acids. Trimming left V 5 bases short and J 9 bases short, with 8 bases between.

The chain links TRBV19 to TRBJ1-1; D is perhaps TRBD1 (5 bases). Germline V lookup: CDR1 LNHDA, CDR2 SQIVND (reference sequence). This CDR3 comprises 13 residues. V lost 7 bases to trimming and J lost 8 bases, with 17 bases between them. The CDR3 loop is CASTPGGTGEAFF. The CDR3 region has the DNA TGTGCCAGTACCCCCGGGGGTACAGGAGAAGCTTTCTTT.